This TCR beta chain originates from a study of blood T cell repertoires in COVID-19. This clone has just one count. CDR1 is SQVTM, CDR2 ANQGSEA, per germline. Trimming took 7 bases from V and 6 from J; bases not matched to a gene: 15. This CDR3 spans 14 amino acids. The method was immunoSEQ multiplex PCR; TCRdb's version includes in-frame clones alone and lacks a portion of them. This sample carries a few hundred thousand clones, about 91% of them seen once, and the ten largest clones take approximately 12%. This sequence joins TRBV29-1 and TRBJ2-7; 7 bases line up with TRBD1. This sequence was found in a woman in her forties or fifties with COVID-19, enrolled during active disease. Sequencing was carried out using peripheral blood. CDR3 in amino acids: CSALETGRFGEQYF. For the CDR3, the DNA is TGCAGCGCGCTAGAGACAGGGCGATTCGGCGAGCAGTACTTC.